One and the same sample provided the 20 T cell receptor beta chains below, sequenced in a study of blood T cell repertoires in COVID-19. Clones were sequenced by immunoSEQ multiplex PCR, and TCRdb holds only the in-frame ones, with some missing. Of some 520,000 clones detected, roughly 87% appear once; the ten largest clones hold over 0.7%. The sample was peripheral blood. These receptors all stem from a man younger than 35 with COVID-19, enrolled during active disease.

CDR3 sequence (DNA): TGTGCCACCAGCAGAGCAACAGGGGGCGGGGAGACCCAGTACTTC. Its translation: CATSRATGGGETQYF. This chain connects TRBV15 to TRBJ2-5; TRBD1 aligns across 9 bases. Germline CDR1 and CDR2: LNHNV and YYDKDF (reference sequence). CDR3 length: 15 amino acids. Trimming took 1 base from V and 5 from J; bases not matched to a gene: 5.

The chain is built from TRBV19 and TRBJ2-4; D unresolved. This CDR3 is built from 12 residues. V lost 3 bases to trimming and J lost 4 bases, with 4 bases between them. Per the germline V gene, CDR1 is LNHDA and CDR2 is SQIVND (reference sequence). As DNA, the CDR3 is TGTGCCAGTAGTATTCCGAAAAACATTCAGTACTTC. It translates to CASSIPKNIQYF. Based on the CDR3 plus reference TRBV19 and TRBJ2-4, the full variable domain is DGGITQSPKYLFRKEGQNVTLSCEQNLNHDAMYWYRQDPGQGLRLIYYSQIVNDFQKGDIAEGYSVSREKKESFPLTVTSAQKNPTAFYLCASSIPKNIQYFGAGTRLSVL.

The gene calls are TRBV6-2 or TRBV6-3 and TRBJ2-5; 7 bases are a match to TRBD2. This CDR3 has 16 amino acids. The V and J ends lost 3 bases and 3 bases, in that order; junction bases with no gene match: 10. CDR1 is MNHEY, CDR2 SVGEGT, per germline. The CDR3 bases are TGTGCCAGCAGTTATGGGCCGGCTAGCGGAAAAGAGACCCAGTACTTC. This translates into CASSYGPASGKETQYF.

This chain uses TRBV6-5 with TRBJ2-1, with 7 bases identical to TRBD1. The length of the CDR3 is 15 residues. Germline V gene data show CDR1 as MNHEY and CDR2 as SVGAGI. The V gene end was trimmed by 6 bases and the J gene end by 0 bases; junction bases not matched to a gene: 5. The CDR3 DNA is TGTGCCAGCAGACTGGACAGGTACTCCTACAATGAGCAGTTCTTC. Translating it yields CASRLDRYSYNEQFF.

This clone has only one observation. The V call is TRBV5-6, the J call TRBJ2-7, with 9 nucleotides matching TRBD2. V trimming: 4 bases; J trimming: 2 bases; junction bases outside the gene matches: 10. Germline CDR1 is SGHDT and CDR2 is YYEEEE. CDR3 length: 16 amino acids. As DNA, the CDR3 is TGTGCCAGCAGCCATAGCGGGGGTCTCTTCACCTACGAGCAGTACTTC. Protein sequence: CASSHSGGLFTYEQYF.

The rearrangement links TRBV10-2 to TRBJ2-3; 7 bases are shared with TRBD2. The junction had 7 bases not matched to a gene; V was cut back by 3 bases and J by 1 base. Germline values: CDR1 WSHSY, CDR2 SAAADI. This CDR3 has 16 residues. CDR3 nucleotides: TGCGCCAGCAGTGAAGTTTGGAGCGGGGGCACAGATACGCAGTATTTT. It is translated as CASSEVWSGGTDTQYF.

The V and J genes are TRBV5-6 and TRBJ2-3, with 10 bases lining up with TRBD2. V lost 1 base, J lost 4 bases, and 9 bases stayed unmatched. The CDR3 runs to 17 residues. CDR1 is SGHDT and CDR2 is YYEEEE in the germline V gene. The CDR3 loop reads CASSLYGLAGVSDTQYF. CDR3 coding DNA: TGTGCCAGCAGCTTGTATGGGCTAGCGGGAGTTTCAGATACGCAGTATTTT. Combining the CDR3 with reference TRBV5-6 and TRBJ2-3 gives the whole variable domain DAGVTQSPTHLIKTRGQQVTLRCSPKSGHDTVSWYQQALGQGPQFIFQYYEEEERQRGNFPDRFSGHQFPNYSSELNVNALLLGDSALYLCASSLYGLAGVSDTQYFGPGTRLTVL.

The chain combines TRBV6-6 with TRBJ2-1; 11 bases match TRBD2. Losses at the gene ends were 5 bases for V and 4 bases for J; bases not matched to a gene: 10. CDR1 and CDR2 from the germline V gene are MNHNY and SVGAGI (reference sequence). This CDR3 is 17 amino acids long. The CDR3 loop is CASSPRLAGFPYNEQFF. For the CDR3, the DNA is TGTGCCAGCAGTCCGAGACTAGCGGGGTTCCCATACAATGAGCAGTTCTTC.

V usage is TRBV12-3 or TRBV12-4 and J usage is TRBJ2-1; D is unclear. V was cut by 3 bases and J by 7 bases, with 7 bases left in between. The CDR3 contains 12 residues. The CDR3 DNA reads as TGTGCCAGCAGTTTTTATATTAATGAGCAGTTCTTC. Its protein is CASSFYINEQFF.

On this clone: In the same sample, other DNA sequences code for this CDR3. CDR3 DNA sequence: TGTGCCAGCAGTGAATTGGACTACTCCTACGAGCAGTACTTC. Encoded protein: CASSELDYSYEQYF. V gene TRBV2 combines with J gene TRBJ2-7, with a weak D call TRBD2 (6 bases). CDR3 length equals 14 residues. Germline V gene data show CDR1 as SNHLY and CDR2 as FYNNEI. The germline V and J ends were trimmed by 2 bases and 0 bases, with 8 bases remaining between them.

The chain joins TRBV27 to TRBJ2-1; the match to TRBD2 covers 8 bases. Germline loops: CDR1 MNHEY, CDR2 SMNVEV (reference sequence). Unmatched junction bases numbered 20, after V lost 8 bases and J lost 11 bases. The CDR3 spans 16 residues. The CDR3 region is CASYTQAGGLGNKQFF. The CDR3 nucleotides read TGTGCCAGCTACACCCAGGCGGGGGGCTTGGGGAATAAGCAGTTCTTC.

This clone was counted once. The CDR3 is CATSDPGGDYGYTF. The CDR3 DNA reads as TGTGCCACCAGTGACCCGGGGGGGGACTATGGCTACACCTTC. The chain uses TRBV24-1 and TRBJ1-2; D might be TRBD1 (5 bases). The V gene lost 4 bases and the J gene lost 3 bases, with 11 bases spanning the gap. The V gene's germline CDR1 is KGHDR and CDR2 SFDVKD. The length of the CDR3 is 14 residues.

The V and J genes are TRBV5-1 and TRBJ2-1; 14 bases align to TRBD2. The CDR3 is 16 amino acids. V shed 2 bases, J shed 9 bases, and the junction held 7 bases outside the gene matches. Germline assignment: CDR1 SGHRS and CDR2 YFSETQ. The CDR3 region is CASSFGLAGGWGEQFF. CDR3 nucleotide sequence: TGCGCCAGCAGCTTTGGACTAGCGGGGGGATGGGGTGAGCAGTTCTTC.

The V call is TRBV18, the J call TRBJ1-4; 8 bases fit TRBD1. Germline V lookup: CDR1 KGHSH, CDR2 LQKENI. This CDR3 is built from 16 residues. Trimming at V came to 1 base and at J to 5 bases, leaving 6 bases not matched to a gene. CDR3 DNA sequence: TGTGCCAGCTCACCACGACAGGGGATGAGGAATGAAAAACTGTTTTTT. Protein sequence: CASSPRQGMRNEKLFF.

The CDR3 here is CASSRGGNGDTQYF. DNA of the CDR3: TGCGCCAGCAGTCGCGGCGGGAACGGCGATACGCAGTATTTT. This rearrangement joins TRBV10-1 to TRBJ2-3; TRBD2 might be the D (6 bases). The CDR3 has 14 residues. Between the trimmed V and J ends, which lost 5 bases and 6 bases, there was a span of 15 bases. The germline V gene encodes CDR1 WNHNN and CDR2 SYGVQD (reference sequence).

The chain joins TRBV24-1 to TRBJ2-1; 8 bases are a match to TRBD2. The V gene's germline CDR1 is KGHDR and CDR2 SFDVKD. The CDR3 consists of 15 residues. With 5 bases clipped from V and 2 bases from J, the junction kept 4 bases outside the gene matches. CDR3 nucleotides: TGTGCCACCAGTGTGGCGGGAGGACCCTACAATGAGCAGTTCTTC. Residues: CATSVAGGPYNEQFF.

The CDR3 DNA reads TGTGCCACCAGCAGAGATAGAGGAGGTTTCTACGAGCAGTACTTC. It translates to CATSRDRGGFYEQYF. The chain joins TRBV15 to TRBJ2-7; D perhaps matches TRBD2 (5 bases). V was shortened by 0 bases and J by 3 bases, with 12 bases between the two germline ends. CDR1 is LNHNV and CDR2 is YYDKDF in the germline V gene (reference sequence). The CDR3 has 15 amino acids.

The chain uses TRBV29-1 and TRBJ2-3, with D possibly being TRBD1 (6 bases). CDR3 length: 13 residues. Germline assignment: CDR1 SQVTM and CDR2 ANQGSEA. The V end lost 7 bases, the J end lost 5 bases, and 16 bases lay between the germline ends. CDR3 nucleotide sequence: TGCAGCGCGTCAGGGGCCCAGGGAGATACGCAGTATTTT. Protein sequence: CSASGAQGDTQYF.

This clone was detected only once. The rearrangement joins TRBV3-1 (or the pseudogene TRBV3-2) to TRBJ2-1; 14 bases are shared with TRBD2. The CDR3 totals 17 residues. Trimming at V came to 4 bases and at J to 2 bases, leaving 4 bases not matched to a gene. CDR1 LGHDT and CDR2 YNNKEL come from the germline V gene (reference sequence). The CDR3 DNA follows: TGTGCCAGCAGCCGGGGGACTAGCGGGGGCACCTACAATGAGCAGTTCTTC. Translation: CASSRGTSGGTYNEQFF.

V gene TRBV5-6 combines with J gene TRBJ2-1; D gene ambiguous. Germline values: CDR1 SGHDT, CDR2 YYEEEE. V gave up 4 bases and J gave up 11 bases, with 16 bases separating them. This CDR3 has 13 amino acids. CDR3 in amino acids: CASSVPPHPKQFF. The CDR3 region has the DNA TGTGCCAGCAGCGTACCACCGCACCCTAAGCAGTTCTTC.